This T cell receptor (beta chain) was observed in a study of CD8+ T cells in alopecia areata. Study-level findings and limits: Many expanded lesional clones persisted during tofacitinib (in both scalp and blood).

In this sample, this clone turned up a few times. What it recognizes is unknown. The CDR3 runs to 13 residues. The V end was cut by 3 bases, the J end by 2 bases, with 5 bases between. Treatment indicated: oral pan-JAK inhibitor, 5-10 mg twice daily. Isolation of CD4+ and CD8+ T cells from PBMCs was achieved by sorting. Extracted RNA was reverse transcribed into cDNA, the sequencing template. Only in-frame clones appear in the TCRdb table, and some are missing; sequencing was by immunoSEQ multiplex PCR. The sample carries some 96,000 clones, roughly two thirds recorded once. The chain couples TRBV23-1 to TRBJ2-4, with D unclear. TRBV23-1 is marked as an open reading frame, function uncertain. The sequence came from a human donor with alopecia areata. The sequencing here drew on CD8+ T cells sorted from blood, taken at week 4, from a patient treated with tofacitinib. The CDR3 DNA follows: TGCGCCAGCAGTCACCTAACCAAAAACATTCAGTACTTC. Its protein product is CASSHLTKNIQYF.